Below, 16 T cell receptor beta chains from the same sample are listed, as sequenced in a study of blood T cell repertoires in COVID-19. Data came from immunoSEQ multiplex PCR; TCRdb stores just in-frame clones and leaves some out. The sample records roughly 50,000 clones, less than 90% being singletons. The sample taken for sequencing was peripheral blood. Receptors were obtained from a woman aged 60-75 years with acute or convalescent COVID-19.

The rearrangement links TRBV2 to TRBJ2-1, with TRBD1 identical over 7 bases. V dropped 6 bases and J dropped 10; count of bases not matched to a gene: 6. The germline gives CDR1 SNHLY, CDR2 FYNNEI. The CDR3 extends over 12 amino acids. Written as DNA, the CDR3 is TGTGCCAGCAGAGATGACAGGGAGGAGCAGTTCTTC. Its protein product is CASRDDREEQFF.

The chain links TRBV6-5 to TRBJ1-2, with TRBD1 as a possible D gene (5 bases). CDR3 length equals 14 residues. Looked up from germline, CDR1 is MNHEY and CDR2 is SVGAGI. With 3 bases removed from V and 4 bases from J, the gap between germline ends came to 12 bases. The CDR3: CASSYDGTAYGYTF. Written as DNA, the CDR3 is TGTGCCAGCAGTTATGACGGGACTGCCTATGGCTACACCTTC.

The chain combines TRBV6-1 with TRBJ1-2; D unclear. The V gene's germline CDR1 is MNHNS and CDR2 SASEGT. Trimming removed 0 bases at V and 2 bases at J, with 10 bases between. The CDR3 has 15 amino acids. The CDR3 is CASSEAFRENYGYTF. CDR3 DNA: TGTGCCAGCAGTGAAGCGTTCCGGGAGAACTATGGCTACACCTTC.

This sequence joins TRBV28 and TRBJ2-3, with 11 bases lining up with TRBD2. CDR1 and CDR2 from the germline V gene are MDHEN and SYDVKM. This CDR3 is 17 amino acids long. Unmatched junction bases numbered 5, after V lost 3 bases and J lost 0 bases. The DNA for the CDR3 is TGTGCCAGCAGTTTCGATAGGACTAGCGGGAGCACAGATACGCAGTATTTT. Its translation: CASSFDRTSGSTDTQYF.

The CDR3 sequence is CASSFGLAENPNTGELFF. The CDR3 DNA is TGCGCCAGCAGCTTCGGACTAGCGGAAAACCCGAACACCGGGGAGCTGTTTTTT. The chain carries TRBV5-1 and TRBJ2-2; 10 nucleotides match TRBD2. The V and J ends lost 2 bases and 0 bases, in that order; junction bases with no gene match: 7. This CDR3 has 18 amino acids. Germline V gene data show CDR1 as SGHRS and CDR2 as YFSETQ.

The gene calls are TRBV7-3 and TRBJ2-1, with D possibly TRBD2 on 5 matching bases. There are 14 residues in the CDR3. Trimming stripped 4 bases from V and 9 bases from J, with 16 bases between. From germline, CDR1 is SGHTA and CDR2 FQGTGA. The CDR3 is CASSSSHQSGEQFF. For the CDR3, the DNA is TGTGCCAGCAGCTCAAGTCATCAAAGCGGTGAGCAGTTCTTC.

The chain is built from TRBV15 and TRBJ2-1; 11 nucleotides match TRBD2. Germline V gene sequence: CDR1 LNHNV, CDR2 YYDKDF (reference sequence). Trimming removed 1 base from V and 6 bases from J; junction bases left unmatched: 8. The CDR3 covers 17 residues. CDR3 bases: TGTGCCACCAGCAGAGTATCAGGGGGACTAGCGGTCAATGAGCAGTTCTTC. It encodes CATSRVSGGLAVNEQFF.

The chain combines TRBV19 with TRBJ1-1; no definite D call. The CDR3 contains 14 residues. Germline-derived CDR1 and CDR2 are LNHDA and SQIVND (reference sequence). Trimming cost V 7 bases and J 1 base, with 13 bases left between them. The CDR3 is CASTLIPGNTEAFF. The CDR3, as DNA: TGTGCCAGTACACTCATCCCGGGGAACACTGAAGCTTTCTTT.

The chain employs TRBV30 and TRBJ2-2; TRBD2 aligns across 14 bases. The trim removed 1 base at V and 4 bases at J, leaving 8 bases unmatched. The CDR3 runs to 18 residues. Germline V gene data show CDR1 as GTSNPN and CDR2 as SVGIG (reference sequence). The CDR3 sequence is CAWSGLAGGRMSTGELFF. The CDR3 DNA is TGTGCCTGGAGTGGACTAGCGGGAGGGAGGATGAGCACCGGGGAGCTGTTTTTT.

The gene calls are TRBV5-1 and TRBJ1-3, with a weak D call TRBD1 (5 bases). The CDR3 runs 13 residues. The V end was cut by 1 base, the J end by 8 bases, with 10 bases between. Germline V gene lookup returns CDR1 SGHRS and CDR2 YFSETQ. CDR3 DNA: TGCGCCAGCAGCTTGACAGGTGGTGACACCATATATTTT. This sequence encodes CASSLTGGDTIYF. Together with reference TRBV5-1 and TRBJ1-3, the CDR3 gives the full variable domain: KAGVTQTPRYLIKTRGQQVTLSCSPISGHRSVSWYQQTPGQGLQFLFEYFSETQRNKGNFPGRFSGRQFSNSRSEMNVSTLELGDSALYLCASSLTGGDTIYFGEGSWLTVV.

The rearrangement joins TRBV18 to TRBJ2-1; 11 bases line up with TRBD1. CDR1 is KGHSH, CDR2 LQKENI, per germline. V lost 5 bases, J lost 2 bases, and 5 bases stayed unmatched. The CDR3 has 16 residues. This CDR3 is CASSSRTGGTYNEQFF. The CDR3 DNA follows: TGTGCCAGCTCATCCCGGACAGGGGGCACCTACAATGAGCAGTTCTTC. The entire variable domain, with the rest obtained from reference TRBV18 and TRBJ2-1, is as follows: NAGVMQNPRHLVRRRGQEARLRCSPMKGHSHVYWYRQLPEEGLKFMVYLQKENIIDESGMPKERFSAEFPKEGPSILRIQQVVRGDSAAYFCASSSRTGGTYNEQFFGPGTRLTVL.

The CDR3 loop reads CASSFLGGLEAFF. The CDR3, as DNA: TGTGCCAGCAGTTTTTTAGGGGGCCTTGAAGCTTTCTTT. This chain joins TRBV27 and TRBJ1-1; 7 nucleotides match TRBD1. Germline V gene sequence: CDR1 MNHEY, CDR2 SMNVEV (reference sequence). Germline trimming cut 3 bases from V and 7 bases from J; bases unmatched to any gene: 5. The CDR3 sequence is 13 residues long.

The chain uses TRBV3-1 (or the pseudogene TRBV3-2) and TRBJ1-1; no definite D call. Germline V gene lookup returns CDR1 LGHDT and CDR2 YNNKEL (reference sequence). The CDR3 consists of 14 residues. V was pared by 5 bases and J by 1 base, with 11 bases between. This CDR3 is CASSARRANTEAFF. For the CDR3, the DNA is TGTGCCAGCAGCGCTCGGAGGGCGAACACTGAAGCTTTCTTT.

Concerning this clone itself: Other DNA sequences of this sample code for an identical CDR3. The rearrangement joins TRBV6-2 or TRBV6-3 to TRBJ1-5, with D maybe TRBD1 (6 bases). Trimming cost V 5 bases and J 13 bases, with 27 bases left between them. The CDR3 loop spans 16 amino acids. Germline V gene data show CDR1 as MNHEY and CDR2 as SVGEGT. The CDR3 protein is CASSPDSITGTRPQHF. The CDR3 nucleotides are TGTGCCAGCAGTCCCGACTCGATTACAGGGACCCGGCCTCAGCATTTT.

This clone was seen a single time. The rearrangement joins TRBV18 to TRBJ1-2; D not resolved. The V and J ends lost 5 bases and 8 bases respectively, with 12 bases between them. Germline V lookup: CDR1 KGHSH, CDR2 LQKENI. The CDR3 is 12 residues long. The CDR3 spells CASSSNEYGYTF. In DNA form, the CDR3 reads TGTGCCAGCTCATCGAACGAGTACGGCTACACCTTC.

The V gene is TRBV7-2, the J gene TRBJ1-1, with a possible D match to TRBD1 (6 bases). Per the germline V gene, CDR1 is SGHTA and CDR2 is FQGNSA. There are 15 residues in the CDR3. V was pared by 2 bases and J by 0 bases, with 10 bases between. CDR3 bases: TGTGCCAGCAGCTTAAACAGGGCCATGAACACTGAAGCTTTCTTT. The encoded protein is CASSLNRAMNTEAFF. The variable domain in full, completed from reference TRBV7-2 and TRBJ1-1, reads GAGVSQSPSNKVTEKGKDVELRCDPISGHTALYWYRQSLGQGLEFLIYFQGNSAPDKSGLPSDRFSAERTGGSVSTLTIQRTQQEDSAVYLCASSLNRAMNTEAFFGQGTRLTVV.